These T cell receptor beta chains were read from a single sample in a study of cytomegalovirus exposure and HLA in healthy donors. Repertoires were generated with immunoSEQ multiplex PCR, while TCRdb's copy carries only in-frame clones and drops some. This table holds approximately 120,000 clones, roughly 71% found once. Material: PBMCs. These receptors came from a woman aged 45-59 years in good health and CMV-seropositive. The CDR3 runs from the conserved cysteine through the conserved F or W.

V gene	CDR3 length	J gene	CDR3 protein
TRBV5-6	14	TRBJ1-5	CASSLTDSNQPQHF
TRBV19	15	TRBJ1-4	CASSISGQGGEKLFF
TRBV5-1	12	TRBJ2-1	CASSRGYNEQFF
TRBV5-1	16	TRBJ2-7	CASRPPSRGGLYEQYF
TRBV27	16	TRBJ2-3	CASSLWPSGGTDTQYF
TRBV9	16	TRBJ1-1	CASSVEPGVRQTEAFF
TRBV19	13	TRBJ1-1	CASKSGGMTEAFF
TRBV10-3	17	TRBJ2-5	CAISGGGTDRDGETQYF
TRBV9	17	TRBJ1-3	CASSVEGTLYTGNTIYF
TRBV28	14	TRBJ1-4	CASSPGGANEKLFF
TRBV19	15	TRBJ1-1	CASSTRQGSSTEAFF
TRBV2	14	TRBJ1-5	CASLGVNSNQPQHF
TRBV5-1	14	TRBJ2-1	CASSFSGGSDEQFF
TRBV7-9	16	TRBJ1-1	CSSSLSGGAGNTEAFF
TRBV5-1	15	TRBJ2-1	CASSLATTRNNEQFF
TRBV18	15	TRBJ1-5	CASSPQTGANQPQHF
TRBV27	16	TRBJ1-1	CASRQDPGDGGTEAFF
TRBV6-5	13	TRBJ1-2	CASMAGDNYGYTF
TRBV19	14	TRBJ1-5	CASSWTGVNQPQHF
TRBV10-2	15	TRBJ2-1	CASSVLAGGINEQFF
TRBV7-9	16	TRBJ2-1	CASQSGRETFYNEQFF
TRBV9	9	TRBJ2-3	CASSHAGPF